This paragraph reports one T cell receptor (beta chain). What it binds is unknown. This sample is drawn from a study of T cell repertoires in cytomegalovirus infection. Study-wide background: Researchers turned to recently identified HLA-C-restricted CMV epitopes as well as well-studied HLA-B-restricted ones. Carrying CMV and the relevant HLA type showed in public TCR beta signatures.

Trimming took 2 bases from V and 2 from J, leaving 13 bases between them. CDR1 and CDR2 (germline): MNHEY, SVGEGT. The CDR3 is 16 amino acids. Whole-study findings and limits: Based on cumulative public TCR beta family frequency, carriers of CMV plus the relevant HLA were identified. CMV-specific TCR beta clonotypes restricted by HLA-C were the ones dominating the ex vivo response.

Via MiXCR, TCRdb re-called the reads, giving one row per CDR3 protein. This table has about 330,000 distinct CDR3 sequences, roughly a third appearing once. This sequence was found in a human donor in good health (CMV status not recorded). Some clones in this sample may be carry-over from other donors' samples. The V and J genes are TRBV6-2 or TRBV6-3 and TRBJ2-1; D possibly corresponds to TRBD2 (6 bases). This material consisted of cultured PBMCs, taken from culture after CMV antigen stimulation. The CDR3 DNA reads TGTGCCAGCAGTTACGTAGGCCCTAGCGCCTACAATGAGCAGTTCTTC. As protein: CASSYVGPSAYNEQFF.